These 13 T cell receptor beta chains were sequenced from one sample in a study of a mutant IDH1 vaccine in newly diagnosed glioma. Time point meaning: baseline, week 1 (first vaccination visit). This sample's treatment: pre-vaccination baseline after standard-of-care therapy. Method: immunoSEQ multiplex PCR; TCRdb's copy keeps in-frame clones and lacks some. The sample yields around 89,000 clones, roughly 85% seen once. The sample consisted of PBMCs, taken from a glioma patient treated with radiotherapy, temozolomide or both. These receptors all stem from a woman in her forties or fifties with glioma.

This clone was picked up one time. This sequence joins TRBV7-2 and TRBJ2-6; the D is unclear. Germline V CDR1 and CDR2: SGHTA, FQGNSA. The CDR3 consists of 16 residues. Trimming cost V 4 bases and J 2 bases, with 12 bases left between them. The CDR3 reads CASSSWVPPGANVLTF. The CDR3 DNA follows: TGTGCCAGCAGCTCCTGGGTCCCTCCTGGGGCCAACGTCCTGACTTTC.

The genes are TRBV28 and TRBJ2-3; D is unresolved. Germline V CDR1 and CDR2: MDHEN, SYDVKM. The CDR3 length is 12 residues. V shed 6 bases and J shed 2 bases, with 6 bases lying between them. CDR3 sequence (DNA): TGTGCCAGCAGCTGGGCCACAGATACGCAGTATTTT. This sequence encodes CASSWATDTQYF. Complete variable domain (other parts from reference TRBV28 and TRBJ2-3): DVKVTQSSRYLVKRTGEKVFLECVQDMDHENMFWYRQDPGLGLRLIYFSYDVKMKEKGDIPEGYSVSREKKERFSLILESASTNQTSMYLCASSWATDTQYFGPGTRLTVL.

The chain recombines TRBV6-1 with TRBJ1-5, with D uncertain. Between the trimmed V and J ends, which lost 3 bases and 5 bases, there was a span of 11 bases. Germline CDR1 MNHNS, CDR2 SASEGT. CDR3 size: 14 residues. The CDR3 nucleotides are TGTGCCAGCAGTGAGGCTAGGAGGGATCAGCCCCAGCATTTT. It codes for CASSEARRDQPQHF.

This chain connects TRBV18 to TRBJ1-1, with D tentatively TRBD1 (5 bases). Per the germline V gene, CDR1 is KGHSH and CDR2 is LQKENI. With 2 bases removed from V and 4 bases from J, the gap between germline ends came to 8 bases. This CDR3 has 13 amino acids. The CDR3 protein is CASSPGRATEAFF. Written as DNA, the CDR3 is TGTGCCAGCTCACCAGGCAGGGCCACTGAAGCTTTCTTT.

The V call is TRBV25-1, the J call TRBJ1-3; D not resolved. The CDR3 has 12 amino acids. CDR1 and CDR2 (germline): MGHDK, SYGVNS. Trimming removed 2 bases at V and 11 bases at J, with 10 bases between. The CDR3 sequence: CASSERDNAIYF. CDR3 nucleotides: TGTGCCAGCAGTGAAAGGGATAATGCCATATATTTT.

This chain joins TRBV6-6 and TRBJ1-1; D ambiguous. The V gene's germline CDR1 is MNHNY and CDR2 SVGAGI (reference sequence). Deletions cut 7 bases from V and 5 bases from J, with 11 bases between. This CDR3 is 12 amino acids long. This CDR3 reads CASTSIVTEAFF. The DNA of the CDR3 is TGTGCCAGCACCTCCATTGTGACTGAAGCTTTCTTT.

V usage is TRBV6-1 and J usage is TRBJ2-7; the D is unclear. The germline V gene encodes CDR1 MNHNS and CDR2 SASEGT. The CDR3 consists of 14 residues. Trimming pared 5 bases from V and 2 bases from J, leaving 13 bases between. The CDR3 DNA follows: TGTGCCAGCAGTATATACAAGAAAGCCTACGAGCAGTACTTC. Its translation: CASSIYKKAYEQYF.

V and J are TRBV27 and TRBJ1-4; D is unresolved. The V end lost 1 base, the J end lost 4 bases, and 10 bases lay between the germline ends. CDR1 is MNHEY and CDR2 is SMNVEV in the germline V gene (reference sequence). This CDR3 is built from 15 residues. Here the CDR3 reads CASSLLGAGNEKLFF. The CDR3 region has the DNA TGTGCCAGCAGTTTATTGGGCGCGGGTAATGAAAAACTGTTTTTT.

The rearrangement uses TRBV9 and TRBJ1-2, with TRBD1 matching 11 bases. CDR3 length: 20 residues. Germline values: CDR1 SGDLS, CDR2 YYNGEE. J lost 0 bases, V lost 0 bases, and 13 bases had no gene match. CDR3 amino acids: CASSVGEVRDRGFTNYGYTF. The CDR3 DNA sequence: TGTGCCAGCAGCGTAGGCGAAGTTCGGGACAGGGGGTTTACTAACTATGGCTACACCTTC.

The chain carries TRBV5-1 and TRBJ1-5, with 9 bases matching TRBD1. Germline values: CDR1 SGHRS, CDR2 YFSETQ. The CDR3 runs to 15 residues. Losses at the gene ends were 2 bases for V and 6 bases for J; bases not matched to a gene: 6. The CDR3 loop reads CASSLGTGQIQPQHF. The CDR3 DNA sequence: TGCGCCAGCAGCTTAGGGACAGGGCAAATTCAGCCCCAGCATTTT.

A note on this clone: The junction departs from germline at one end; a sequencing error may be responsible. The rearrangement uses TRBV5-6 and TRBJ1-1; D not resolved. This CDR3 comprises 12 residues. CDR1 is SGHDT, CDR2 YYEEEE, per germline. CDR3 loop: CASSLGTILTEF. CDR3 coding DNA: TGTGCCAGCAGCTTGGGAACAATCCTCACTGAGTTT.

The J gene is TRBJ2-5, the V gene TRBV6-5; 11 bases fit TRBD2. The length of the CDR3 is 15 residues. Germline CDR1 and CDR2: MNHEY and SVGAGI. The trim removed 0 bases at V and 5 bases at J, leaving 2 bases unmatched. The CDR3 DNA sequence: TGTGCCAGCAGTTACTCATGGACTAGCGGGGAGACCCAGTACTTC. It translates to CASSYSWTSGETQYF.

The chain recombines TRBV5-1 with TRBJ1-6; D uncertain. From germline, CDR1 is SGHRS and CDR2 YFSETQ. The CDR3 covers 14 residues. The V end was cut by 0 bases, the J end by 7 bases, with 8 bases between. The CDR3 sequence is CASSLGHLNSPLHF. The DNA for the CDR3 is TGCGCCAGCAGCTTGGGACATTTGAATTCACCCCTCCACTTT. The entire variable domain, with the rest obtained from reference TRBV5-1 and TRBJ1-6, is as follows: KAGVTQTPRYLIKTRGQQVTLSCSPISGHRSVSWYQQTPGQGLQFLFEYFSETQRNKGNFPGRFSGRQFSNSRSEMNVSTLELGDSALYLCASSLGHLNSPLHFGNGTRLTVT.